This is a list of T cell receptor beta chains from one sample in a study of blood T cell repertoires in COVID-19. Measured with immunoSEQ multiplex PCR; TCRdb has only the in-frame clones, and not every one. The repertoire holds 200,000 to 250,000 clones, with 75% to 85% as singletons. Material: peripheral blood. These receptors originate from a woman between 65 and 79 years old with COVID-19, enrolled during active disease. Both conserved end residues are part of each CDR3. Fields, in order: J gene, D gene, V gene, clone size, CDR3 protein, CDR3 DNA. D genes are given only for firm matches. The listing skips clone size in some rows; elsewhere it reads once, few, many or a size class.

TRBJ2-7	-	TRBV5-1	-	CASSLEGEYEQYF	TGCGCCAGCAGCTTGGAGGGGGAGTACGAGCAGTACTTC
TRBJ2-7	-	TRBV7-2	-	CASSNWLDTLFVEQYF	TGTGCCAGCAGTAATTGGCTAGATACCCTCTTTGTAGAGCAGTACTTC
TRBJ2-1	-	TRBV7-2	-	CASSQGLNNEQFF	TGTGCCAGCAGCCAGGGACTCAATAATGAGCAGTTCTTC
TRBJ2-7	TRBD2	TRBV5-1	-	CASSPLAGDGYEQYF	TGCGCCAGCAGCCCATTAGCGGGAGATGGCTACGAGCAGTACTTC
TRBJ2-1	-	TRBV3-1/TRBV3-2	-	CASSQEWAGQFF	TGTGCCAGCAGCCAAGAATGGGCGGGGCAGTTCTTC
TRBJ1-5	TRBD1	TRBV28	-	CASSPAGTGVHQPQHF	TGTGCCAGCAGTCCCGCCGGGACAGGGGTCCATCAGCCCCAGCATTTT
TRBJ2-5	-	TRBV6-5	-	CASSSGLYQETQYF	TGTGCCAGCAGTTCGGGATTGTACCAAGAGACCCAGTACTTC
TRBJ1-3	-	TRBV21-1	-	CASSKGRASRTGNTIYF	TGTGCCAGCAGCAAAGGGCGGGCTTCTAGGACTGGAAACACCATATATTTT
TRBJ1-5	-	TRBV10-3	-	CAISESALGSSNQPQHF	TGTGCCATCAGTGAGTCGGCGTTGGGGAGTAGCAATCAGCCCCAGCATTTT
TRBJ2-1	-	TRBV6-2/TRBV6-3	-	CASSYVSGVFREQFF	TGTGCCAGCAGTTACGTGTCGGGAGTTTTTCGTGAGCAGTTCTTC
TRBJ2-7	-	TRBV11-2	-	CASSLGTTLGEQYF	TGTGCCAGCAGCTTAGGCACTACCCTCGGCGAGCAGTACTTC
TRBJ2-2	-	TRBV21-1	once	CASSKVRTRTIGELFF	TGTGCCAGCAGCAAAGTCCGGACAAGGACTATCGGGGAGCTGTTTTTT
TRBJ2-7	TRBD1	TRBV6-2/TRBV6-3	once	CASSYSAGGYEQYF	TGTGCCAGCAGTTACTCGGCAGGGGGCTACGAGCAGTACTTC
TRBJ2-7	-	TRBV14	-	CASSSRGPLYEQYF	TGTGCCAGCAGTTCTCGCGGGCCACTTTACGAGCAGTACTTC
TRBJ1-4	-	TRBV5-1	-	CASRQGPNEKLFF	TGCGCCAGCAGACAGGGACCGAATGAAAAACTGTTTTTT
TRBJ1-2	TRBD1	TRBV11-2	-	CASSTGGAYGYTF	TGTGCCAGCTCAACAGGGGGAGCCTATGGCTACACCTTC
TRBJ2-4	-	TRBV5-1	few	CASSLVRRENIQYF	TGCGCCAGCAGCTTGGTACGCAGGGAAAACATTCAGTACTTC
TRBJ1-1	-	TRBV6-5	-	CASSRGIRDREAFF	TGTGCCAGCAGTCGCGGGATCCGGGATCGAGAAGCTTTCTTT
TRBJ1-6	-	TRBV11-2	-	CASSLGRLDSPLHF	TGTGCCAGCAGCTTAGGGAGGTTAGATTCACCCCTCCACTTT
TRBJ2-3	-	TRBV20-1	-	CSANRGDTQYF	TGCAGTGCTAATCGGGGGGATACGCAGTATTTT
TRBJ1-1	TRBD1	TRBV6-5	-	CASSRDRNTEAFF	TGTGCCAGCAGCCGGGACAGGAACACTGAAGCTTTCTTT
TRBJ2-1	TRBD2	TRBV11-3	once	CASSPGLADFAYNEQFF	TGTGCCAGCAGCCCTGGACTAGCAGATTTTGCCTACAATGAGCAGTTCTTC
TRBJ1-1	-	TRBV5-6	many	CASSSHRTEAFF	TGTGCCAGCAGCTCCCATCGGACTGAAGCTTTCTTT
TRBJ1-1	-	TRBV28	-	CASTVSRTEAFF	TGTGCCAGCACGGTGTCTAGGACTGAAGCTTTCTTT
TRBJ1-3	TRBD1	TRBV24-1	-	CATSDFGQGDGNTIYF	TGTGCCACCAGTGATTTCGGGCAGGGGGATGGAAACACCATATATTTT
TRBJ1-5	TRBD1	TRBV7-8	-	CASSPAGQGNQPQHF	TGTGCCAGCAGCCCAGCGGGACAGGGAAATCAGCCCCAGCATTTT
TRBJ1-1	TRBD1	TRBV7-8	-	CASSLRQGPAEAFF	TGTGCCAGCAGCCTTAGACAGGGACCGGCTGAAGCTTTCTTT
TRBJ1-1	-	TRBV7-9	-	CASSFSFDRPTSF	TGTGCCAGCAGCTTCTCGTTCGACCGACCAACTAGTTTT
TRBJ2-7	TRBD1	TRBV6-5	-	CASSIGTASSGEQYF	TGTGCCAGCAGCATAGGGACAGCGAGCTCTGGGGAGCAGTACTTC
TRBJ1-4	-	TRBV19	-	CASSPRQASNEKLFF	TGTGCCAGTAGTCCACGACAGGCCTCTAATGAAAAACTGTTTTTT
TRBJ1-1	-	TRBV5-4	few	CASSLERGTEAFF	TGTGCCAGCAGCCTAGAAAGGGGTACTGAAGCTTTCTTT
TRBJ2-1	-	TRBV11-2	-	CASSLGGRPTYNEQFF	TGTGCCAGCAGCTTAGGCGGGCGGCCGACCTACAATGAGCAGTTCTTC
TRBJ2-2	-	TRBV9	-	CASSALEGTDTGELFF	TGTGCCAGCAGCGCCCTAGAGGGGACTGACACCGGGGAGCTGTTTTTT
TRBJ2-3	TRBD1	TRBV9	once	CASSVAGTGLTDTQYF	TGTGCCAGCAGCGTAGCGGGGACAGGACTAACAGATACGCAGTATTTT
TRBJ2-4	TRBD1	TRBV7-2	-	CASSLGTGTENIQYF	TGTGCCAGCAGCTTAGGGACAGGGACGGAAAACATTCAGTACTTC
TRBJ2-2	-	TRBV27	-	CASSRGRFTGELFF	TGTGCCAGCAGTAGAGGTCGGTTTACCGGGGAGCTGTTTTTT
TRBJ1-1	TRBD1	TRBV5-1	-	CASSLEGAEGAFF	TGCGCCAGCAGCTTGGAGGGGGCTGAGGGAGCTTTCTTT
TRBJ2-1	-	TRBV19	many	CASSNGDGQGNNEQFF	TGTGCCAGTAGTAATGGAGACGGACAAGGGAACAATGAGCAGTTCTTC
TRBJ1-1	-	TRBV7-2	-	CASSSEANTEAFF	TGTGCCAGCAGCTCCGAGGCTAACACTGAAGCTTTCTTT
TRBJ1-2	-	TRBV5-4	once	CASSLPGSSNYTF	TGTGCCAGCAGCTTACCGGGGTCGAGTAACTACACCTTC
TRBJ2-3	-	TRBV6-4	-	CASSLDRATDTQYF	TGTGCCAGCAGTTTGGACAGAGCCACAGATACGCAGTATTTT
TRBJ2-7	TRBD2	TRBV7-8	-	CASSLRREASYEQYF	TGTGCCAGCAGCTTGAGGCGGGAGGCTTCCTACGAGCAGTACTTC
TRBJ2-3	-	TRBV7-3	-	CASSLINSEADTQYF	TGTGCCAGCAGCTTAATTAATAGCGAGGCAGATACGCAGTATTTT
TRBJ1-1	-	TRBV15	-	CATSRDWESTEAFF	TGTGCCACCAGCAGAGATTGGGAGAGCACTGAAGCTTTCTTT
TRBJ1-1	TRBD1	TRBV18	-	CASSPRDRGLLTEAFF	TGTGCCAGCTCACCCCGGGACAGGGGGCTTCTAACTGAAGCTTTCTTT
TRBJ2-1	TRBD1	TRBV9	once	CASSPQGERIQGNEQFF	TGTGCCAGCAGCCCCCAGGGGGAGCGGATTCAAGGCAATGAGCAGTTCTTC
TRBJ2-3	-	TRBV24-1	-	CATSEGTYSGDTQYF	TGTGCCACCAGTGAGGGGACATATTCCGGAGATACGCAGTATTTT
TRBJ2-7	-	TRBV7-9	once	CASSLTWSENEQYF	TGTGCCAGCAGCTTAACGTGGAGCGAGAACGAGCAGTACTTC